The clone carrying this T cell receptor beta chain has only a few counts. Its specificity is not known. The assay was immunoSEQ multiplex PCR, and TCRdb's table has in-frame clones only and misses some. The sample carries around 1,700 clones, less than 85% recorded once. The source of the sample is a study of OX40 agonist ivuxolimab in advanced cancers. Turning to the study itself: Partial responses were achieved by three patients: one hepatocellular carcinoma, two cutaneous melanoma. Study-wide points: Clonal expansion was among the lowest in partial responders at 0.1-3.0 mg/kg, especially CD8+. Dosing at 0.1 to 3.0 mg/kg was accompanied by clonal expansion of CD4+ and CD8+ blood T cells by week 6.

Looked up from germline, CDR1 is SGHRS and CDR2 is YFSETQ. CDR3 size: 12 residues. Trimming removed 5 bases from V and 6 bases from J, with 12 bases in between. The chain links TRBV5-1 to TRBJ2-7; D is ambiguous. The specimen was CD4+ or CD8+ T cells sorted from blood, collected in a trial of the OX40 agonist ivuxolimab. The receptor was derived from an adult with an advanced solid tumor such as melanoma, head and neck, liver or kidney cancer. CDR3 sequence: CASSPVGSEQYF. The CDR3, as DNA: TGCGCCAGCAGTCCCGTTGGAAGCGAGCAGTACTTC.